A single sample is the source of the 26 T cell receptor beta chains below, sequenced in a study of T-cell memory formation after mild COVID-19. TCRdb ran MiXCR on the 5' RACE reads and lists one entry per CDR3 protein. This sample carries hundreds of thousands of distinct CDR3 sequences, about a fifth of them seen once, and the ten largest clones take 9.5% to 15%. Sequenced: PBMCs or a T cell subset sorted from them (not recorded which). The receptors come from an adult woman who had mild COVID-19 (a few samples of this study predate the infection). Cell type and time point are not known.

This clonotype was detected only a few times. CDR3 nucleotide sequence: TGTGCCAGCAGCTTAGATACTTGGAGCGGGAGGTCGAATGAGCAGTTCTTC. It encodes CASSLDTWSGRSNEQFF. The V gene is TRBV11-2, the J gene TRBJ2-1; TRBD2 matches 9 bases. The germline CDR1 and CDR2 sequences are SGHAT and FQNNGV. This CDR3 has 17 amino acids. The V gene end was trimmed by 0 bases and the J gene end by 7 bases; junction bases not matched to a gene: 10.

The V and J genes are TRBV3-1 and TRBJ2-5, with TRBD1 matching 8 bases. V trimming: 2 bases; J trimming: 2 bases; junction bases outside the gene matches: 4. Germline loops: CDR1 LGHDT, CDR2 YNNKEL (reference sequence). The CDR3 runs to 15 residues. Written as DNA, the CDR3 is TGTGCCAGCAGCCAAATGACAGGGGTACAAGAGACCCAGTACTTC. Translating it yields CASSQMTGVQETQYF.

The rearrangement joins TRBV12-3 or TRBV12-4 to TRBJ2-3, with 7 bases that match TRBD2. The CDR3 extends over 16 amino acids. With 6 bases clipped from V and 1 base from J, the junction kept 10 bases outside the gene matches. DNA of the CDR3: TGTGCCAGCAGCCCCGGTAGGCTAGCGGGCACAGATACGCAGTATTTT. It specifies CASSPGRLAGTDTQYF.

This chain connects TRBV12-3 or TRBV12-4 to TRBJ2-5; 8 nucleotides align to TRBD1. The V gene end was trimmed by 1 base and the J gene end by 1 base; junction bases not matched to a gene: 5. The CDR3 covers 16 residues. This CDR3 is CASSLGTGNAQETQYF. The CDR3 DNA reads TGTGCCAGCAGTTTAGGGACAGGGAATGCCCAAGAGACCCAGTACTTC.

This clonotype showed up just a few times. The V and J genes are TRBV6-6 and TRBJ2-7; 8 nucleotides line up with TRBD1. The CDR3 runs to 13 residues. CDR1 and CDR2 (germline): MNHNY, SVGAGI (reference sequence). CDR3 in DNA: TGTGCTAGTGGGGCGGACAGGGCCTACGAGCAGTACTTC. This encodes CASGADRAYEQYF.

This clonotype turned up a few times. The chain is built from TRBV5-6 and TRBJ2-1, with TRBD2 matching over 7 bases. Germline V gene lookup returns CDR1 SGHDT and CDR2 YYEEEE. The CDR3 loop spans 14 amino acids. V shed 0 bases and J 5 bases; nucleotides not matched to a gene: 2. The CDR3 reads CASSLASGNNEQFF. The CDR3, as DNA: TGTGCCAGCAGCTTGGCTAGCGGAAACAATGAGCAGTTCTTC.

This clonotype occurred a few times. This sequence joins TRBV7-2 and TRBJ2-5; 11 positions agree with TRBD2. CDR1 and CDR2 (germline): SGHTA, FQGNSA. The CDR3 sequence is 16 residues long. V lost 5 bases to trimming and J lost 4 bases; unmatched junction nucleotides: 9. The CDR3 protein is CASSATSGGFVETQYF. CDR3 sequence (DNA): TGTGCCAGCAGCGCAACTAGCGGGGGCTTCGTAGAGACCCAGTACTTC.

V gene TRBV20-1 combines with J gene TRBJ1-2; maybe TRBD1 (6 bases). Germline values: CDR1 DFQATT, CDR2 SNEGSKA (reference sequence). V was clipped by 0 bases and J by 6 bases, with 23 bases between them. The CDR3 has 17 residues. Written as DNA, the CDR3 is TGCAGTGCTAGAGATGAAGAAAAGGGGGACCCCATAGATGGCTACACCTTC. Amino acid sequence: CSARDEEKGDPIDGYTF.

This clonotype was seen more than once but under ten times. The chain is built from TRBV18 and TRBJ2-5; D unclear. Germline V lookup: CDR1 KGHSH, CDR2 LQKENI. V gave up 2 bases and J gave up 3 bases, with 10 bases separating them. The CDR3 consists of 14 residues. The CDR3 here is CASSPMFTEETQYF. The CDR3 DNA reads TGTGCCAGCTCACCAATGTTTACCGAAGAGACCCAGTACTTC. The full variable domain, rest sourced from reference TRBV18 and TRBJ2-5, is NAGVMQNPRHLVRRRGQEARLRCSPMKGHSHVYWYRQLPEEGLKFMVYLQKENIIDESGMPKERFSAEFPKEGPSILRIQQVVRGDSAAYFCASSPMFTEETQYFGPGTRLLVL.

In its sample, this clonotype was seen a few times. The CDR3 DNA sequence: TGTGCCAGCAGCTCCATCCCCTACGAGCAGTACTTC. Protein sequence: CASSSIPYEQYF. The gene calls are TRBV2 and TRBJ2-7; D not certain. Between the trimmed V and J ends, which lost 6 bases and 2 bases, there was a span of 8 bases. From germline, CDR1 is SNHLY and CDR2 FYNNEI. There are 12 residues in the CDR3.

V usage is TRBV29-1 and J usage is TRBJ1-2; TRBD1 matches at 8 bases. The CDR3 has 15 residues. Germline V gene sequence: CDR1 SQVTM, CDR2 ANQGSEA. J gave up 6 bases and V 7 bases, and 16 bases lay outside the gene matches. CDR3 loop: CSAFRGDRGLNGYTF. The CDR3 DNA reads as TGCAGCGCCTTCCGGGGCGACAGGGGCCTTAATGGCTACACCTTC.

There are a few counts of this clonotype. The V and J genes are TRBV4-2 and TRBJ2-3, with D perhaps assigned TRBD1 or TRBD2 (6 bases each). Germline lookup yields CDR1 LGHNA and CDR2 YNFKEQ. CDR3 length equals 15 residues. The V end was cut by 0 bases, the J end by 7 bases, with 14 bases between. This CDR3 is CASSQEFPGGHTQYF. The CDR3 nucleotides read TGTGCCAGCAGCCAAGAATTCCCCGGGGGCCATACGCAGTATTTT.

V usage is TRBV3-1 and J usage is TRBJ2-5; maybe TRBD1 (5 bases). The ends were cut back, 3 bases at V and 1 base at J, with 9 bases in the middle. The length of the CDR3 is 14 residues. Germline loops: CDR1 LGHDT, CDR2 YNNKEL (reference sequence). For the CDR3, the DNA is TGTGCCAGCAGCCACCGACAGATCCAAGAGACCCAGTACTTC. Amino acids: CASSHRQIQETQYF.

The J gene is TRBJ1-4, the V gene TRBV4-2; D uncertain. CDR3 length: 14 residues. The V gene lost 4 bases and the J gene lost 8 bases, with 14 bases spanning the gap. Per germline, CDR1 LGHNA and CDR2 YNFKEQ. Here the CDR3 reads CASSRSDKLEKLFF. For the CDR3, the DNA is TGTGCCAGCAGCCGTTCTGACAAACTCGAAAAACTGTTTTTT.

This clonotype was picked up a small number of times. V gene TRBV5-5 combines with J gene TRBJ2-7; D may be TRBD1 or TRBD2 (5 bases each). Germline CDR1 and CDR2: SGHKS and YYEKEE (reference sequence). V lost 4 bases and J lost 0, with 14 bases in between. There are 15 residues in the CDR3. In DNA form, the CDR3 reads TGTGCCAGCAGCCCCCTCGGGGCCGCCTCCTACGAGCAGTACTTC. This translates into CASSPLGAASYEQYF.

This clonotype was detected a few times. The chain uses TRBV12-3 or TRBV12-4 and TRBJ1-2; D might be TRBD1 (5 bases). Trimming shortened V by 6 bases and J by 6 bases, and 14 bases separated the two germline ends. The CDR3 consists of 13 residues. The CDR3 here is CASSNTGANGYTF. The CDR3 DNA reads TGTGCCAGCAGCAATACCGGGGCCAATGGCTACACCTTC.

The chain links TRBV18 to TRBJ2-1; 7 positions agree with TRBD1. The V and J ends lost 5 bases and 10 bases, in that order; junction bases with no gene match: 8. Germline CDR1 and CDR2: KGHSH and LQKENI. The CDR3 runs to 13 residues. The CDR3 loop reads CASSTQGKEEQFF. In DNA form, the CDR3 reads TGTGCCAGCTCAACACAGGGGAAGGAAGAGCAGTTCTTC.

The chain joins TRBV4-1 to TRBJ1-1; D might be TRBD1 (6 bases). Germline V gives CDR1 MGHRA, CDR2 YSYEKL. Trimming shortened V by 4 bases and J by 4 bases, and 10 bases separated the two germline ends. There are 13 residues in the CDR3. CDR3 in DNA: TGCGCCAGCAGCCTTCGGGGGCTCACTGAAGCTTTCTTT. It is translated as CASSLRGLTEAFF.

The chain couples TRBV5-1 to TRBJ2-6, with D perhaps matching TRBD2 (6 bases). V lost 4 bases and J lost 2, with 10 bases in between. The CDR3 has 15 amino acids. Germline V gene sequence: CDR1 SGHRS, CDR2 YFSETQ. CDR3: CASSPGEAGANVLTF. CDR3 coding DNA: TGCGCCAGCAGCCCCGGGGAGGCTGGGGCCAACGTCCTGACTTTC.

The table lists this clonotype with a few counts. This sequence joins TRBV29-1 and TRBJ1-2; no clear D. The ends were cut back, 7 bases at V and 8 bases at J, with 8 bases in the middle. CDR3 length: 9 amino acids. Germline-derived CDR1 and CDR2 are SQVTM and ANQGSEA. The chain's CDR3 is CSENMGYTF. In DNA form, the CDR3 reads TGCAGCGAAAACATGGGCTACACCTTC.

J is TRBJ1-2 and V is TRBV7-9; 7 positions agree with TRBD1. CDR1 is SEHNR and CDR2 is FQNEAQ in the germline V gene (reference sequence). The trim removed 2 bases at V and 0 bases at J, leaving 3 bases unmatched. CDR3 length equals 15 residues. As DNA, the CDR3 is TGTGCCAGCAGCTTACCGGGACAGCCTAACTATGGCTACACCTTC. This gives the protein CASSLPGQPNYGYTF. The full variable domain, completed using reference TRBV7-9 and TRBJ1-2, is DTGVSQNPRHKITKRGQNVTFRCDPISEHNRLYWYRQTLGQGPEFLTYFQNEAQLEKSRLLSDRFSAERPKGSFSTLEIQRTEQGDSAMYLCASSLPGQPNYGYTFGSGTRLTVV.

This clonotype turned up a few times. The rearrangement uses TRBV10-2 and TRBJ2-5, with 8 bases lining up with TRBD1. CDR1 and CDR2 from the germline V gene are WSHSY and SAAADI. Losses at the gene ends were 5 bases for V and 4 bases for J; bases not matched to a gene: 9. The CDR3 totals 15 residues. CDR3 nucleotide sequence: TGCGCCAGCAGTATACCGGGACAGGCACCAGAGACCCAGTACTTC. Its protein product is CASSIPGQAPETQYF.

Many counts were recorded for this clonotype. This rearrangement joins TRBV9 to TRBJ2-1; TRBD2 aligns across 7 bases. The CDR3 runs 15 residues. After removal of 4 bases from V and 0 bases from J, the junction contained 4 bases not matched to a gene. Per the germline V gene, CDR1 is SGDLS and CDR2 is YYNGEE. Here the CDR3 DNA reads TGTGCCAGCAGCACGGGGGGATCCTCCTACAATGAGCAGTTCTTC. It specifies CASSTGGSSYNEQFF.

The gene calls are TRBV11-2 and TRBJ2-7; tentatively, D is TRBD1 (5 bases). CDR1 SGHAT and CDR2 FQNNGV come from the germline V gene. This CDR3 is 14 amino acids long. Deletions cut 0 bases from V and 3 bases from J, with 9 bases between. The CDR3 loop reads CASSLERGFYEQYF. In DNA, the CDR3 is TGTGCCAGCAGCTTAGAAAGGGGTTTCTACGAGCAGTACTTC.

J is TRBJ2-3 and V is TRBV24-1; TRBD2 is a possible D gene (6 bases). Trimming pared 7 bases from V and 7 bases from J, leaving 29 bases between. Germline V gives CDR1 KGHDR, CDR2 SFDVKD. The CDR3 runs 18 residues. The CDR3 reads CATSDGSASAQRGHTQYF. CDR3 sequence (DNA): TGTGCCACCAGCGATGGATCAGCTAGCGCCCAAAGGGGCCATACGCAGTATTTT.

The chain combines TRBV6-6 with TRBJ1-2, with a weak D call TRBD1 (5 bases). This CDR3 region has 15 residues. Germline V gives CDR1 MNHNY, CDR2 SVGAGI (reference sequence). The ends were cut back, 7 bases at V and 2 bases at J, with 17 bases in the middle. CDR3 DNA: TGTGCCAGCATCTCTGGGACGTATAGAAACTATGGCTACACCTTC. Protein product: CASISGTYRNYGYTF.